Listed here are 14 T cell receptor beta chains from one sample, sequenced in a study of beta chain features in type 1 diabetes. No antigen has been identified for these receptors. Expressed TCRB transcripts were sequenced after all isolated RNA was converted to cDNA. Here immunoSEQ multiplex PCR was the method, and the copy in TCRdb shows in-frame clones only, minus some. Of about 700,000 clones in the sample, 10% to 15% were seen once. Notes on the study in general: When Type 1 diabetes patients were examined, their TCRB CDR3s proved moderately but significantly shorter in all four CD4+ subsets.

Material for sequencing was naive CD4+ T cells from blood. The receptors stem from a man aged 18 to 35 with type 1 diabetes.

CDR3 coding DNA: TGTGCCAGCTCACCACCCCCAGGTTATGGGAATCAGCCCCAGCATTTT. Encoded protein: CASSPPPGYGNQPQHF. The V gene is TRBV18, the J gene TRBJ1-5; D remains ambiguous. The CDR3 has 16 amino acids. CDR1 is KGHSH, CDR2 LQKENI, per germline. Trimming removed 0 bases from V and 4 bases from J, with 13 bases in between. Complete variable domain (other parts from reference TRBV18 and TRBJ1-5): NAGVMQNPRHLVRRRGQEARLRCSPMKGHSHVYWYRQLPEEGLKFMVYLQKENIIDESGMPKERFSAEFPKEGPSILRIQQVVRGDSAAYFCASSPPPGYGNQPQHFGDGTRLSIL.

This clone was counted a few times. The CDR3 DNA is TGTGCCAGCAGTCTACCCCCCTGGCAGGGGAATGAGGCTTTCTTT. It yields the protein CASSLPPWQGNEAFF. The V and J genes are TRBV27 and TRBJ1-1; weak D call: TRBD1 (6 bases). This CDR3 spans 15 amino acids. Germline V gene data show CDR1 as MNHEY and CDR2 as SMNVEV (reference sequence). V lost 5 bases and J lost 11, with 24 bases in between.

In DNA, the CDR3 is TGTGCCAGCAGTTTTCCGGGACAAGGCTACAATGAGCAGTTCTTC. Translation gives CASSFPGQGYNEQFF. V gene TRBV6-5 combines with J gene TRBJ2-1; the D gene is possibly TRBD1 (6 bases). The CDR3 is 15 amino acids. CDR1 MNHEY and CDR2 SVGAGI come from the germline V gene. Trimming shortened V by 4 bases and J by 3 bases, and 13 bases separated the two germline ends.

The V and J genes are TRBV21-1 and TRBJ1-2; the D call of TRBD1 is as the table states it, not checked on the DNA. TRBV21-1 is labeled a pseudogene. The CDR3 runs 14 residues. CDR3 nucleotides: TGTGCCACCGAAGGGACAGGGGAAAATTTTGGCTACACCTTC. Translating gives CATEGTGENFGYTF.

In its sample, this clone was seen a few times. This rearrangement joins TRBV29-1 to TRBJ1-1; D may be TRBD1 (6 bases). The V and J ends lost 2 bases and 1 base respectively, with 8 bases between them. CDR3 length equals 13 residues. Per germline, CDR1 SQVTM and CDR2 ANQGSEA. CDR3 coding DNA: TGCAGCGTTGAAACAGGGCAGAACACTGAAGCTTTCTTT. Translated, it gives CSVETGQNTEAFF.

This clone was picked up a small number of times. CDR3 nucleotides: TGTGCCAGCAGCTTAGACGGTCAGAAAGAGACCCAGTACTTC. This translates into CASSLDGQKETQYF. The genes are TRBV11-3 and TRBJ2-5; no firm D call. Germline values: CDR1 SGHNT, CDR2 YENEEA. Between the trimmed V and J ends, which lost 0 bases and 3 bases, there was a span of 8 bases. This CDR3 contains 14 residues.

The chain links TRBV27 to TRBJ1-1; 11 bases agree with TRBD1. The junction had 5 bases not matched to a gene; V was cut back by 5 bases and J by 0 bases. Per germline, CDR1 MNHEY and CDR2 SMNVEV (reference sequence). This CDR3 has 16 residues. CDR3 residues: CASSKGTGGVNTEAFF. Written as DNA, the CDR3 is TGTGCCAGCAGTAAGGGGACAGGGGGTGTGAACACTGAAGCTTTCTTT.

The chain has TRBV25-1 and TRBJ2-7; 8 nucleotides match TRBD1. The CDR3 contains 15 residues. V dropped 4 bases and J dropped 7; count of bases not matched to a gene: 12. From germline, CDR1 is MGHDK and CDR2 SYGVNS. CDR3 bases: TGTGCCAGCAGTGGCCCAACCGGGACAGGCGGGGAGCAGTACTTC. Its protein product is CASSGPTGTGGEQYF.

This clone has more than one count but fewer than ten. The rearrangement joins TRBV29-1 to TRBJ2-2; possibly TRBD1 for D (6 bases). Germline V gene sequence: CDR1 SQVTM, CDR2 ANQGSEA. Trimming took off 6 bases at V and 6 bases at J, with 11 bases between the two ends. There are 12 residues in the CDR3. DNA of the CDR3: TGCAGCGTCCGCCCAGGGGCCGGGGAGCTGTTTTTT. This translates into CSVRPGAGELFF.

This clone was counted between two and nine times. This rearrangement joins TRBV7-2 to TRBJ2-4; 7 positions agree with TRBD2. V was pared by 5 bases and J by 10 bases, with 5 bases of the junction left unmatched. This CDR3 has 12 amino acids. The germline CDR1 and CDR2 sequences are SGHTA and FQGNSA. DNA for the CDR3: TGTGCCAGCAGCCTTAACGGGAGGATTCAGTACTTC. As protein: CASSLNGRIQYF.

This clone was observed a handful of times. The V and J genes are TRBV27 and TRBJ1-1, with a possible D match to TRBD1 (5 bases). V gave up 0 bases and J gave up 0 bases, with 8 bases separating them. The length of the CDR3 is 15 residues. Germline CDR1 reads MNHEY; CDR2 reads SMNVEV (reference sequence). The CDR3 is CASSLSNRLNTEAFF. The CDR3 region has the DNA TGTGCCAGCAGTTTATCGAACAGGCTGAACACTGAAGCTTTCTTT.

This rearrangement joins TRBV7-2 to TRBJ1-2; D may be TRBD1 (5 bases). Germline V gives CDR1 SGHTA, CDR2 FQGNSA. The length of the CDR3 is 14 residues. Trimming pared 5 bases from V and 8 bases from J, leaving 18 bases between. The CDR3 DNA is TGTGCCAGCAGCGAAGGCCAGGGAAGGGTGGGCTACACCTTC. Amino acids: CASSEGQGRVGYTF.

This clone was picked up a small number of times. The V call is TRBV25-1, the J call TRBJ1-5; 7 bases agree with TRBD1. The germline V gene has CDR1 MGHDK and CDR2 SYGVNS. The CDR3 has 16 amino acids. V shed 1 base, J shed 6 bases, and the junction held 9 bases outside the gene matches. CDR3 residues: CASSESGRGVPQPQHF. The CDR3 DNA follows: TGTGCCAGCAGTGAATCGGGCAGGGGGGTTCCTCAGCCCCAGCATTTT.

The chain is built from TRBV4-1 and TRBJ1-1; no definite D call. CDR1 MGHRA and CDR2 YSYEKL come from the germline V gene. The CDR3 extends over 13 amino acids. The V gene lost 1 base and the J gene lost 8 bases, with 11 bases spanning the gap. This CDR3 is CASSQVSMSEAFF. The DNA of the CDR3 is TGCGCCAGCAGCCAAGTTTCAATGTCGGAAGCTTTCTTT.